A single sample is the source of the 19 T cell receptor beta chains below, sequenced in a study of T-cell reconstitution after alpha-beta-depleted transplantation in children. Unique molecular identifiers were used to barcode this TCRbeta library. TCRdb used MiXCR to reprocess the PCR reads, holding one entry per CDR3 protein. The sample holds around 670,000 distinct CDR3 sequences, less than 15% seen once. The sample here was PBMCs, taken before TCRalphabeta/CD19-depleted stem cell transplant. The receptors here all came from a girl between 2 and 10 years old with congenital amegakaryocytic thrombocytopenia, due to receive a stem cell transplant.

This clonotype came up many times. This chain uses TRBV20-1 with TRBJ2-1; the D gene is possibly TRBD1 (6 bases). The V end lost 3 bases, the J end lost 6 bases, and 15 bases lay between the germline ends. The CDR3 loop spans 14 amino acids. Germline values: CDR1 DFQATT, CDR2 SNEGSKA (reference sequence). CDR3 DNA: TGCAGTGCTAGTTCGGACAGTAGTGGCAATGAGCAGTTCTTC. This sequence encodes CSASSDSSGNEQFF.

The rearrangement uses TRBV29-1 and TRBJ1-3; D is unresolved. Per germline, CDR1 SQVTM and CDR2 ANQGSEA. This CDR3 comprises 14 residues. Trimming left V 3 bases short and J 4 bases short, with 13 bases between. CDR3 nucleotides: TGCAGCGTTGACCCCCAGGACCGGGGAAACACCATATATTTT. Translating it yields CSVDPQDRGNTIYF. The whole variable domain, filled in from reference TRBV29-1 and TRBJ1-3, reads SAVISQKPSRDICQRGTSLTIQCQVDSQVTMMFWYRQQPGQSLTLIATANQGSEATYESGFVIDKFPISRPNLTFSTLTVSNMSPEDSSIYLCSVDPQDRGNTIYFGEGSWLTVV.

V gene TRBV18 combines with J gene TRBJ1-1, with 9 bases identical to TRBD1. CDR1 is KGHSH and CDR2 is LQKENI in the germline V gene. This CDR3 is 16 amino acids long. The ends lost 3 bases at V and 3 bases at J; junction bases unmatched: 8. CDR3 amino acids: CASSPLDRGTDTEAFF. CDR3 nucleotides: TGTGCCAGCTCACCTCTCGACAGGGGGACGGACACTGAAGCTTTCTTT.

In its sample, this clonotype was seen many times. The V and J genes are TRBV5-1 and TRBJ2-2; 10 nucleotides match TRBD2. This CDR3 region has 14 residues. Germline lookup yields CDR1 SGHRS and CDR2 YFSETQ. Losses at the gene ends were 1 base for V and 7 bases for J; bases not matched to a gene: 1. The CDR3 DNA reads as TGCGCCAGCAGCTTGTCTAGCGGGAGCGGGGAGCTGTTTTTT. Protein: CASSLSSGSGELFF.

The chain links TRBV4-1 to TRBJ2-1; TRBD2 matches 7 bases. Germline V gene lookup returns CDR1 MGHRA and CDR2 YSYEKL. The CDR3 is 16 amino acids. J lost 9 bases, V lost 0 bases, and 11 bases had no gene match. The CDR3 nucleotides are TGCGCCAGCAGCCAAGAAGCGGGAACCGTTACGATTGAGCAGTTCTTC. As protein: CASSQEAGTVTIEQFF.

In its sample, this clonotype was seen a few times. The rearrangement joins TRBV20-1 to TRBJ2-1, with TRBD2 as a possible D gene (5 bases). Trimming shortened V by 3 bases and J by 6 bases, and 27 bases separated the two germline ends. The CDR3 contains 18 residues. Germline CDR1 DFQATT, CDR2 SNEGSKA (reference sequence). The CDR3 spells CSARRVSGSLSATNEQFF. CDR3 nucleotides: TGCAGTGCTAGGAGGGTTTCGGGTTCGCTTTCGGCCACCAATGAGCAGTTCTTC.

The V gene is TRBV20-1, the J gene TRBJ2-7; maybe TRBD2 (5 bases). The CDR3 is 12 amino acids. Germline CDR1 reads DFQATT; CDR2 reads SNEGSKA (reference sequence). V lost 1 base and J 6 bases, leaving 10 bases between the germline ends. This chain's CDR3 is CSARVGLAEQYF. The CDR3 DNA reads TGCAGTGCTAGAGTCGGACTGGCCGAGCAGTACTTC.

The table lists this clonotype with many counts. This chain joins TRBV5-1 and TRBJ2-7; possible D gene TRBD1, 6 bases. This CDR3 comprises 14 residues. V was clipped by 5 bases and J by 0 bases, with 12 bases between them. Germline CDR1 is SGHRS and CDR2 is YFSETQ. CDR3 in DNA: TGCGCCAGCAGTGGGACATCAGTCTCCTACGAGCAGTACTTC. Translated, it gives CASSGTSVSYEQYF.

The sample holds a few counts of this clonotype. The rearrangement uses TRBV6-1 and TRBJ2-1; 14 nucleotides align to TRBD2. The CDR3 is 18 residues long. Looked up from germline, CDR1 is MNHNS and CDR2 is SASEGT. Germline trimming cut 6 bases from V and 2 bases from J; bases unmatched to any gene: 9. The CDR3 reads CASRLLPGLAGAYNEQFF. The CDR3 DNA reads as TGTGCCAGCAGACTCCTTCCGGGACTAGCGGGAGCCTACAATGAGCAGTTCTTC.

Many counts were recorded for this clonotype. The J gene is TRBJ1-5, the V gene TRBV5-1; no firm D call. In germline, CDR1 is SGHRS, CDR2 YFSETQ. V was pared by 2 bases and J by 6 bases, with 12 bases between. The CDR3 runs 14 residues. The CDR3 is CASSFGGFSQPQHF. The CDR3 DNA reads TGCGCCAGCAGCTTTGGAGGTTTCTCTCAGCCCCAGCATTTT.

This clonotype came up many times. At one end, the junction sequence differs from germline, possibly due to a read error. The chain combines TRBV5-1 with TRBJ2-7, with D perhaps matching TRBD2 (5 bases). This CDR3 contains 13 residues. CDR1 and CDR2 from the germline V gene are SGHRS and YFSETQ. CDR3 nucleotides: TGTGCCAGCAGCTTAGGACTGAACTACGAGCAGTACTTC. Its protein product is CASSLGLNYEQYF.

This chain uses TRBV20-1 with TRBJ2-7; D is uncertain. This CDR3 is 15 amino acids long. V was cut by 0 bases and J by 0 bases, with 12 bases left in between. Germline loops: CDR1 DFQATT, CDR2 SNEGSKA (reference sequence). The CDR3 DNA reads as TGCAGTGCTAGAGATTTAGGCCAGAGCTCCTACGAGCAGTACTTC. Translating it yields CSARDLGQSSYEQYF.

This clonotype was seen repeatedly, ten times or more. V is TRBV28 and J is TRBJ2-1; D call uncertain. The CDR3 is 12 amino acids. The germline CDR1 and CDR2 sequences are MDHEN and SYDVKM. V lost 9 bases, J lost 6 bases, and 12 bases lay in between. The CDR3 region is CASAGELNEQFF. In nucleotides, the CDR3 is TGTGCCAGTGCAGGAGAACTCAATGAGCAGTTCTTC.

This clonotype was seen many times. V usage is TRBV5-1 and J usage is TRBJ2-1; TRBD2 might be the D (6 bases). The CDR3 has 15 residues. Trimming took off 7 bases at V and 8 bases at J, with 22 bases between the two ends. Germline loops: CDR1 SGHRS, CDR2 YFSETQ. CDR3 sequence (DNA): TGCGCCAGCGACGGCGGGGTGCGGGATGAGGATGAGCAGTTCTTC. It codes for CASDGGVRDEDEQFF.

This clonotype was counted between two and nine times. The chain uses TRBV20-1 and TRBJ2-3; 11 nucleotides match TRBD2. The CDR3 is made up of 18 amino acids. Germline loops: CDR1 DFQATT, CDR2 SNEGSKA (reference sequence). V lost 0 bases and J lost 0; bases outside the gene matches: 8. The CDR3 spells CSARDSLAGGGSTDTQYF. DNA of the CDR3: TGCAGTGCTAGAGATTCCCTAGCGGGAGGTGGGAGCACAGATACGCAGTATTTT.

Many counts were recorded for this clonotype. The chain recombines TRBV12-3 or TRBV12-4 with TRBJ2-7; 8 positions agree with TRBD2. V shed 5 bases, J shed 2 bases, and the junction held 8 bases outside the gene matches. The CDR3 consists of 15 residues. CDR3 amino acids: CASSLGLGLPYEQYF. CDR3 bases: TGTGCCAGCAGTCTGGGACTAGGTCTTCCCTACGAGCAGTACTTC.

This clonotype was found many times. The chain uses TRBV12-3 or TRBV12-4 and TRBJ1-6; D is ambiguous. The CDR3 is 12 amino acids. Trimming shortened V by 3 bases and J by 11 bases, and 8 bases separated the two germline ends. CDR3 sequence: CASSFAGTPLHF. The CDR3 DNA follows: TGTGCCAGCAGTTTTGCAGGCACACCCCTCCACTTT.

This clonotype showed up just a few times. The chain recombines TRBV4-1 with TRBJ1-1; 12 nucleotides match TRBD1. The CDR3 sequence is 16 residues long. The V gene's germline CDR1 is MGHRA and CDR2 YSYEKL. The ends lost 5 bases at V and 4 bases at J; junction bases unmatched: 8. CDR3: CASSAGQGALGTEAFF. The CDR3 DNA sequence: TGCGCCAGCAGCGCGGGACAGGGGGCGCTGGGCACTGAAGCTTTCTTT.

This clonotype has only a few counts. The chain joins TRBV10-2 to TRBJ2-7; 9 nucleotides align to TRBD2. The CDR3 totals 15 residues. The V gene end was trimmed by 6 bases and the J gene end by 0 bases; junction bases not matched to a gene: 6. CDR1 WSHSY and CDR2 SAAADI come from the germline V gene. In DNA, the CDR3 is TGCGCCAGCAGCGGACTAGCGAGTAGCTCCTACGAGCAGTACTTC. This sequence encodes CASSGLASSSYEQYF.